A selection of T cell receptor beta chains follows, all from one sample in a study of blood T cell repertoires in COVID-19. Libraries were prepared by immunoSEQ multiplex PCR; TCRdb keeps only in-frame clonotypes and omits some of them. The table includes about 210,000 clones, roughly four fifths detected once. The sample comprised peripheral blood. The receptors shown here come from a woman aged 70-85 years with COVID-19, enrolled during active disease. Both conserved end residues are part of each CDR3. The order of the fields is J gene, clone size, D gene, V gene, CDR3 DNA, CDR3 protein. A D gene is named only where the DNA matches it firmly. Where a row states a size, it is once, few, many or the class of an expanded clone; other rows omit it.

j_gene: TRBJ1-5
abundance: few
d_gene: TRBD1
v_gene: TRBV15
CDR3nt: TGTGCCACCAGCCTTACAGGGGGCGGTCAGCCCCAGCATTTT
CDR3aa: CATSLTGGGQPQHF

j_gene: TRBJ2-2
abundance: few
d_gene: -
v_gene: TRBV20-1
CDR3nt: TGCAGTGCTAGCGGGACCGGGGAGCTGTTTTTT
CDR3aa: CSASGTGELFF

j_gene: TRBJ1-6
abundance: -
d_gene: -
v_gene: TRBV7-9
CDR3nt: TGTGCCAGCAGCTTAGTATCAGGGAGGGGTTCACCCCTCCACTTT
CDR3aa: CASSLVSGRGSPLHF

j_gene: TRBJ1-2
abundance: few
d_gene: -
v_gene: TRBV3-1/TRBV3-2
CDR3nt: TGTGCCAGCAGCCAAGACCCGACAGGCGGCTACACCTTC
CDR3aa: CASSQDPTGGYTF

j_gene: TRBJ2-3
abundance: few
d_gene: -
v_gene: TRBV6-4
CDR3nt: TGTGCCAGCAGTAGGACTGAAGTGGATACGCAGTATTTT
CDR3aa: CASSRTEVDTQYF

j_gene: TRBJ1-6
abundance: -
d_gene: TRBD1
v_gene: TRBV5-4
CDR3nt: TGTGCCAGCAGCCTGGGACAGGCGGGTATAATTCAACCCCTCCACTTT
CDR3aa: CASSLGQAGIIQPLHF

j_gene: TRBJ1-2
abundance: -
d_gene: -
v_gene: TRBV4-1
CDR3nt: TGCGCCAGCAGCCAAGTTCAGGGGCCGTATGGCTACACCTTC
CDR3aa: CASSQVQGPYGYTF

j_gene: TRBJ2-2
abundance: few
d_gene: -
v_gene: TRBV20-1
CDR3nt: TGCAGTGCTAGTGAGGGAGACACCGGGGAGCTGTTTTTT
CDR3aa: CSASEGDTGELFF

j_gene: TRBJ1-2
abundance: once
d_gene: TRBD1
v_gene: TRBV11-2
CDR3nt: TGTGCCAGCACCTGGGACAGGGGCGGTTCTGGCTACACCTTC
CDR3aa: CASTWDRGGSGYTF

j_gene: TRBJ1-2
abundance: -
d_gene: TRBD1
v_gene: TRBV27
CDR3nt: TGTGCCAGCGGTGGGACAGGCTCAAACTATGGCTACACCTTC
CDR3aa: CASGGTGSNYGYTF

j_gene: TRBJ1-1
abundance: -
d_gene: TRBD1
v_gene: TRBV19
CDR3nt: TGTGCCAGTGGCCGGTCGCAGGGGGAGCCGGGGACTGAAGCTTTCTTT
CDR3aa: CASGRSQGEPGTEAFF

j_gene: TRBJ2-2
abundance: -
d_gene: TRBD2
v_gene: TRBV5-1
CDR3nt: TGCGCCAGCAGCTTGACGCTAGCGGGCACCGGGGAGCTGTTTTTT
CDR3aa: CASSLTLAGTGELFF

j_gene: TRBJ2-1
abundance: -
d_gene: TRBD2
v_gene: TRBV28
CDR3nt: TGTGCCAGCATCGGCGGGAGGAACCGGAATGAGCAGTTCTTC
CDR3aa: CASIGGRNRNEQFF

j_gene: TRBJ1-5
abundance: -
d_gene: TRBD1
v_gene: TRBV19
CDR3nt: TGTGCCAGTAGTCTGGGACAGACCCCGAATCAGCCCCAGCATTTT
CDR3aa: CASSLGQTPNQPQHF

j_gene: TRBJ2-5
abundance: -
d_gene: -
v_gene: TRBV7-8
CDR3nt: TGTGCCAGCAGCTCATACCGTGGGGCAGGGAGGCAGACCCAGTACTTC
CDR3aa: CASSSYRGAGRQTQYF

j_gene: TRBJ1-5
abundance: -
d_gene: -
v_gene: TRBV28
CDR3nt: TGTGCCAGCATCGAGGGACATAATAGCAATCAGCCCCAGCATTTT
CDR3aa: CASIEGHNSNQPQHF

j_gene: TRBJ1-5
abundance: -
d_gene: -
v_gene: TRBV2
CDR3nt: TGTGCCAGTGATTCTGACGGGAGGAATCAGCCCCAGCATTTT
CDR3aa: CASDSDGRNQPQHF

j_gene: TRBJ2-7
abundance: -
d_gene: -
v_gene: TRBV29-1
CDR3nt: TGCAGCGTTGATGACGCGGGAAGCTCCTACGAGCAGTACTTC
CDR3aa: CSVDDAGSSYEQYF

j_gene: TRBJ2-2
abundance: -
d_gene: TRBD2
v_gene: TRBV5-1
CDR3nt: TGCGCCAGCAGCTTGCAATATCCGGGAGGCGGGGAGCTGTTTTTT
CDR3aa: CASSLQYPGGGELFF

j_gene: TRBJ1-2
abundance: -
d_gene: -
v_gene: TRBV18
CDR3nt: TGTGCCAGCTCACCAGGCAATTCAGTCGGCTACACCTTC
CDR3aa: CASSPGNSVGYTF

j_gene: TRBJ2-5
abundance: -
d_gene: TRBD2
v_gene: TRBV11-2
CDR3nt: TGTGCCAGCAGCTCGTCCGGGACTAGCGGGGAGACCCAGTACTTC
CDR3aa: CASSSSGTSGETQYF

j_gene: TRBJ2-1
abundance: -
d_gene: -
v_gene: TRBV19
CDR3nt: TGTGCCAGTAGTATCGCAGGTAATGAGCAGTTCTTC
CDR3aa: CASSIAGNEQFF